The rows below give T cell receptor beta chains drawn from one sample of a study of shared clonotypes between healthy human individuals. Data came from immunoSEQ multiplex PCR; TCRdb stores just in-frame clones and leaves some out. The sample yields hundreds of thousands of clones, about four fifths seen once. The sequenced material came from PBMCs. The receptors originated from a woman aged 35 to 49 in good health. Some clones in this sample may be carry-over from other donors' samples. CDR3s include the opening cysteine and the closing phenylalanine or tryptophan. A D gene is named only where the DNA matches it firmly. Not every row has a clone size; where given, it reads once, few, many or a size class.

V	D	J	size	length	DNA	CDR3
TRBV20-1	-	TRBJ2-7	-	11	TGCAGTGCACGGGAGCCCCTTGAGCAGTACTTC	CSAREPLEQYF
TRBV13	TRBD1	TRBJ1-2	few	14	TGTGCCAGCAGCTTCGGACAGGGGGACTATGGCTACACCTTC	CASSFGQGDYGYTF
TRBV19	-	TRBJ1-1	-	16	TGTGCCAGTAGTCTTGGGAAGGGCGGGGGGAACACTGAAGCTTTCTTT	CASSLGKGGGNTEAFF
TRBV5-4	TRBD2	TRBJ2-7	-	14	TGTGCCAGTACCCTCGGGAGGCAATCTGGCGAGCAGTACTTC	CASTLGRQSGEQYF
TRBV4-1	TRBD2	TRBJ2-3	-	16	TGCGCCAGCAGCTCCCTAGCGGGTCCTAGCACAGATACGCAGTATTTT	CASSSLAGPSTDTQYF
TRBV5-4	TRBD1	TRBJ2-1	-	15	TGTGCCAGCACCCTGGGACAGGGGCAATACAATGAGCAGTTCTTC	CASTLGQGQYNEQFF
TRBV6-4	TRBD2	TRBJ2-3	-	15	TGTGCCAGCAGTGCAGGACTAGCGGATACAGATACGCAGTATTTT	CASSAGLADTDTQYF
TRBV2	-	TRBJ2-1	-	12	TGTGCCAGCAGTGACCCGGGTAATGAGCAGTTCTTC	CASSDPGNEQFF
TRBV27	TRBD2	TRBJ2-5	-	15	TGTGCCAGCAGTTTATTTCTAGCGGGAGTTGAGACCCAGTACTTC	CASSLFLAGVETQYF
TRBV29-1	-	TRBJ2-1	-	15	TGCAGCGCCCTCGGGCCCTACAACGGACGCGATGAGCAGTTCTTC	CSALGPYNGRDEQFF
TRBV28	-	TRBJ1-5	-	19	TGTGCCAGCAGTCCGGGACGGAACTCTTACCGAGGGAGCAATCAGCCCCAGCATTTT	CASSPGRNSYRGSNQPQHF
TRBV27	-	TRBJ1-5	-	13	TGTGCCAGCAGTTTATTCAGCAATCAGCCCCAGCATTTT	CASSLFSNQPQHF
TRBV30	TRBD1	TRBJ2-2	-	15	TGTGCCTGGAGTTACAGGGGTGTAAACACCGGGGAGCTGTTTTTT	CAWSYRGVNTGELFF
TRBV30	-	TRBJ2-1	-	14	TGTGCCTGGAGTGTTTTTTGGGGGCCAAATGAGCAGTTCTTC	CAWSVFWGPNEQFF
TRBV6-5	TRBD1	TRBJ1-1	-	13	TGTGCCAGCGAGGACAGGTTGAACACTGAAGCTTTCTTT	CASEDRLNTEAFF
TRBV28	-	TRBJ1-5	-	15	TGTGCCAGCAGTTCGGGAGGGAACGTGGAACAGCCCCAGCATTTT	CASSSGGNVEQPQHF
TRBV29-1	TRBD1	TRBJ2-5	-	15	TGCAGCGTTGGCCGGACAGGGGTATCCCAAGAGACCCAGTACTTC	CSVGRTGVSQETQYF
TRBV7-9	-	TRBJ2-2	few	12	TGTGCCAGCAGCTTAAACACCGGGGAGCTGTTTTTT	CASSLNTGELFF
TRBV2	-	TRBJ2-4	-	16	TGTGCCAGCAGACCGAACGTTCCTGTAGCCAAAAACATTCAGTACTTC	CASRPNVPVAKNIQYF
TRBV9	-	TRBJ1-1	few	17	TGTGCCAGCAGCGTAGGAGGGGCTTGGGGGACGGACACTGAAGCTTTCTTT	CASSVGGAWGTDTEAFF
TRBV6-6	-	TRBJ1-5	few	16	TGTGCCAGCAGTTACTCGAGGGACGGTAGCAATCAGCCCCAGCATTTT	CASSYSRDGSNQPQHF
TRBV7-9	-	TRBJ2-5	few	13	TGTGCCAGCAGCCTCGGAGTTGCAGAGACCCAGTACTTC	CASSLGVAETQYF
TRBV7-2	TRBD2	TRBJ2-7	-	17	TGTGCCAGCAGTTCAACCGGACTAGCGGGAGCTACCTACGAGCAGTACTTC	CASSSTGLAGATYEQYF
TRBV28	TRBD2	TRBJ2-7	-	15	TGTGCCAGCAGGACAACCGGGACTAGTCCCTACGAGCAGTACTTC	CASRTTGTSPYEQYF
TRBV12-5	-	TRBJ1-5	few	12	TGTGCTAGTGGCAACCCCCCCCAGCCCCAGCATTTT	CASGNPPQPQHF
TRBV19	-	TRBJ1-3	once	15	TGTGCCAGTAGTAGACAGGCCGTCGCTGGAAACACCATATATTTT	CASSRQAVAGNTIYF
TRBV5-4	-	TRBJ2-3	many	12	TGTGCCAGCAGCTTCGGCACAGATACGCAGTATTTT	CASSFGTDTQYF
TRBV25-1	-	TRBJ2-1	-	17	TGTGCCAGCAGTGAAACCCGGGCGAAACGCTCCTACAATGAGCAGTTCTTC	CASSETRAKRSYNEQFF
TRBV7-9	TRBD2	TRBJ2-3	once	16	TGTGCCGGGGGGACTAGCGGGAGGGCCGGTACAGATACGCAGTATTTT	CAGGTSGRAGTDTQYF